These 16 T cell receptor beta chains share one sample of origin, sequenced in a study of blood T cell repertoires in COVID-19. The method was immunoSEQ multiplex PCR; TCRdb's version includes in-frame clones alone and lacks a portion of them. The sample has 72,000 or so clones, around 80% seen once. The sample comprised peripheral blood. The receptors originated from a man in his 70s who had recovered from COVID-19.

The rearrangement uses TRBV11-3 and TRBJ2-1, with TRBD1 identical over 10 bases. J was trimmed by 7 bases and V by 5 bases; bases with no gene match: 8. This CDR3 spans 15 amino acids. The germline gives CDR1 SGHNT, CDR2 YENEEA. CDR3: CASSLRQGARNEQFF. The DNA of the CDR3 is TGTGCCAGCAGCCTCAGACAGGGGGCGCGAAATGAGCAGTTCTTC.

V gene TRBV19 combines with J gene TRBJ1-6, with D possibly TRBD1 on 6 matching bases. Germline CDR1 is LNHDA and CDR2 is SQIVND (reference sequence). This CDR3 has 16 amino acids. Trimming took 5 bases from V and 2 from J, leaving 13 bases between them. The CDR3 is CASSPARGAYNSPLHF. CDR3 nucleotide sequence: TGTGCCAGTAGTCCAGCCAGGGGCGCCTATAATTCACCCCTCCACTTT.

This chain joins TRBV2 and TRBJ1-2, with a tentative D call TRBD1 (6 bases). V gave up 6 bases and J gave up 0 bases, with 11 bases separating them. The V gene's germline CDR1 is SNHLY and CDR2 FYNNEI. CDR3 size: 14 residues. As DNA, the CDR3 is TGTGCCAGCAGGACGGACAGAACTAACTATGGCTACACCTTC. It specifies CASRTDRTNYGYTF.

This sequence joins TRBV7-9 and TRBJ1-3, with unresolved D. The germline V and J ends were trimmed by 5 bases and 0 bases, with 11 bases remaining between them. The germline gives CDR1 SEHNR, CDR2 FQNEAQ (reference sequence). The CDR3 contains 15 residues. The CDR3: CASSLTFTSGNTIYF. DNA for the CDR3: TGTGCCAGCAGCCTAACTTTCACCTCTGGAAACACCATATATTTT. The entire variable domain, with the rest obtained from reference TRBV7-9 and TRBJ1-3, is as follows: DTGVSQNPRHKITKRGQNVTFRCDPISEHNRLYWYRQTLGQGPEFLTYFQNEAQLEKSRLLSDRFSAERPKGSFSTLEIQRTEQGDSAMYLCASSLTFTSGNTIYFGEGSWLTVV.

Points on this clone: Its ends do not fully match the called genes, so a read error is possible. The V call is TRBV20-1, the J call TRBJ1-1; D is ambiguous. The V gene's germline CDR1 is DFQATT and CDR2 SNEGSKA (reference sequence). CDR3 length equals 15 residues. CDR3 sequence (DNA): TGCAGCGCTAGTACGGCCCTGCGACAGAACACTGAAGCTTTCTTT. It specifies CSASTALRQNTEAFF.

The chain carries TRBV27 and TRBJ2-3; possible D gene TRBD2, 8 bases. CDR3 length: 19 amino acids. Germline values: CDR1 MNHEY, CDR2 SMNVEV (reference sequence). Trimming pared 6 bases from V and 2 bases from J, leaving 27 bases between. The CDR3 sequence: CASRRGQALGTRYTDTQYF. Written as DNA, the CDR3 is TGTGCCAGCAGAAGAGGACAGGCCTTAGGGACTAGGTACACAGATACGCAGTATTTT.

J is TRBJ2-7 and V is TRBV28, with 7 bases aligning to TRBD2. Losses at the gene ends were 3 bases for V and 0 bases for J; bases not matched to a gene: 11. The germline CDR1 and CDR2 sequences are MDHEN and SYDVKM. The length of the CDR3 is 17 residues. The CDR3 reads CASSFAPSGRSSYEQYF. The CDR3 region has the DNA TGTGCCAGCAGTTTCGCTCCTAGCGGCCGAAGCTCCTACGAGCAGTACTTC.

This clone was picked up a small number of times. The rearrangement joins TRBV28 to TRBJ1-2; D might be TRBD1 (5 bases). This CDR3 contains 14 residues. Between the trimmed V and J ends, which lost 7 bases and 5 bases, there was a span of 17 bases. In germline, CDR1 is MDHEN, CDR2 SYDVKM. The chain's CDR3 is CASKMSDRWYGYTF. CDR3 bases: TGTGCCAGCAAAATGTCCGACAGATGGTATGGCTACACCTTC.

The chain uses TRBV12-2 and TRBJ2-7; the table's D call of TRBD2 was not tested on the DNA. TRBV12-2 is marked as a pseudogene. The CDR3 loop spans 18 amino acids. The CDR3 protein is CASRLGREGLGGTGEQYF. The DNA of the CDR3 is TGTGCAAGTCGCTTAGGAAGAGAGGGACTAGGGGGAACGGGTGAGCAGTACTTC.

The chain combines TRBV19 with TRBJ1-1; 7 bases are a match to TRBD1. Per germline, CDR1 LNHDA and CDR2 SQIVND (reference sequence). CDR3 length: 13 residues. Trimming at V came to 5 bases and at J to 3 bases, leaving 3 bases not matched to a gene. In DNA, the CDR3 is TGTGCCAGTAGTGGGACAGCAGACACTGAAGCTTTCTTT. Its translation: CASSGTADTEAFF.

The V call is TRBV10-3, the J call TRBJ1-3; 7 bases are a match to TRBD1. CDR3 length: 13 residues. Germline trimming cut 10 bases from V and 4 bases from J; bases unmatched to any gene: 7. From germline, CDR1 is ENHRY and CDR2 SYGVKD. The CDR3 sequence: CASTQGMGNTIYF. CDR3 sequence (DNA): TGTGCCAGTACACAGGGGATGGGAAACACCATATATTTT.

This CDR3 is CATNAGQARDQYF. CDR3 sequence (DNA): TGTGCCACCAATGCCGGACAGGCAAGAGACCAGTACTTC. V usage is TRBV12-3 or TRBV12-4 and J usage is TRBJ2-5; 7 positions match TRBD1. This CDR3 comprises 13 residues. Trimming removed 10 bases from V and 10 bases from J; junction bases left unmatched: 15.

The chain recombines TRBV21-1 with TRBJ1-6; the table's D call, TRBD1, was not checked against the DNA. TRBV21-1 is reported as a pseudogene. This CDR3 contains 18 residues. CDR3 DNA sequence: TGTGCCACCTACCCCAGGGGGGAACAGGGGCAATCCCATTCACCCCTCCACTTT. Its protein product is CATYPRGEQGQSHSPLHF.

The chain employs TRBV30 and TRBJ2-3; D is ambiguous. V was trimmed by 2 bases and J by 2 bases, leaving 8 bases between them. CDR1 GTSNPN and CDR2 SVGIG come from the germline V gene (reference sequence). The CDR3 extends over 13 amino acids. The CDR3 DNA reads TGTGCCTGGAGTAATACAGACACAGATACGCAGTATTTT. Amino acid sequence: CAWSNTDTDTQYF.

This chain joins TRBV24-1 and TRBJ2-3, with unresolved D. The CDR3 loop spans 14 amino acids. The germline V gene has CDR1 KGHDR and CDR2 SFDVKD. Trimming took off 5 bases at V and 1 base at J, with 9 bases between the two ends. The chain's CDR3 is CATSAPTGTDTQYF. CDR3 nucleotides: TGTGCCACCAGTGCCCCAACGGGCACAGATACGCAGTATTTT.

V gene TRBV15 combines with J gene TRBJ1-2; D is uncertain. The CDR3 is 15 residues long. Deletions cut 0 bases from V and 2 bases from J, with 10 bases between. The germline V gene encodes CDR1 LNHNV and CDR2 YYDKDF (reference sequence). The CDR3 bases are TGTGCCACCAGCAGAGATTTTGGGCAGAACTATGGCTACACCTTC. It codes for CATSRDFGQNYGYTF.